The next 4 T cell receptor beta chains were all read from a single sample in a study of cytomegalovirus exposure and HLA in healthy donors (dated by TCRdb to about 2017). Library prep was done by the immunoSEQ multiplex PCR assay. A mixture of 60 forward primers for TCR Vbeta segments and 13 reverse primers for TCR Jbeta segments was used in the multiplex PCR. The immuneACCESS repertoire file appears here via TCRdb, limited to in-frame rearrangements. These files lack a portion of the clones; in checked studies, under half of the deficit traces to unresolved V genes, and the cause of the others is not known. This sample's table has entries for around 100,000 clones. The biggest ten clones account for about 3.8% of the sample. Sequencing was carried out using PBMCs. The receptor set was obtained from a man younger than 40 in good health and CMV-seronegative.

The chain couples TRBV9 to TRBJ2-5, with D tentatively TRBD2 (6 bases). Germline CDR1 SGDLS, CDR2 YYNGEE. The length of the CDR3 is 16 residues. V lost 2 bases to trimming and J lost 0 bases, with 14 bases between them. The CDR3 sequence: CASSVWFGGDQETQYF. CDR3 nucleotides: TGTGCCAGCAGCGTGTGGTTTGGAGGGGACCAAGAGACCCAGTACTTC.

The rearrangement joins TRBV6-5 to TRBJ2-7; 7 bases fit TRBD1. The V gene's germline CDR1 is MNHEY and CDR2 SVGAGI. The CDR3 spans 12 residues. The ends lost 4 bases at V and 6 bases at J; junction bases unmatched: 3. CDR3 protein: CASSFRQGEQYF. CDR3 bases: TGTGCCAGCAGTTTTCGACAGGGCGAGCAGTACTTC.

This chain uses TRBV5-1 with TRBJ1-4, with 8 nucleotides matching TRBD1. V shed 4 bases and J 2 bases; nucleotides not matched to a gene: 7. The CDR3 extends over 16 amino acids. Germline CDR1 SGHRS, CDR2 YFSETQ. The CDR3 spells CASSAGWTGTNEKLFF. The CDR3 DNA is TGCGCCAGCAGCGCCGGGTGGACAGGGACTAATGAAAAACTGTTTTTT.

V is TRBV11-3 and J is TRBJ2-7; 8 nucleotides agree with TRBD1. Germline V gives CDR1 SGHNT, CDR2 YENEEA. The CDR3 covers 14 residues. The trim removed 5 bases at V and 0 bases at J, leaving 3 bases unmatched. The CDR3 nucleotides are TGTGCCAGCAGCCCTACAGGGGGCTCCTACGAGCAGTACTTC. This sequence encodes CASSPTGGSYEQYF.